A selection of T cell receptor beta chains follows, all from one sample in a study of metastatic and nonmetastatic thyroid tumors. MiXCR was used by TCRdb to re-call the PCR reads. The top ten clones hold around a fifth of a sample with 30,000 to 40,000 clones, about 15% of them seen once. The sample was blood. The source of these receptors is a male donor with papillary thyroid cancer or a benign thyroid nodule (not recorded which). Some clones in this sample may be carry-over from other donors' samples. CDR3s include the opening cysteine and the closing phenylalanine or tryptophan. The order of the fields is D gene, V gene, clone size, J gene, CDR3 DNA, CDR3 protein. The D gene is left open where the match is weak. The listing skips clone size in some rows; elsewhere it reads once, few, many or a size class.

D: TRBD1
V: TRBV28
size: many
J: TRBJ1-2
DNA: TGTGCCAGCAGTGAGACAGGGCACGGCTACACCTTC
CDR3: CASSETGHGYTF

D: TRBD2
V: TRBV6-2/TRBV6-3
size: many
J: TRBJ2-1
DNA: TGTGCCAGCCCCCTAGGGCTAGCGGATCCCTCCTACAATGAGCAGTTCTTC
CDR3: CASPLGLADPSYNEQFF

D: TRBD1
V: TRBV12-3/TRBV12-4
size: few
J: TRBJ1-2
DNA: TGTGCCAGCAGTTTTGGTGGGACAGGGGGTTATGGCTACACCTTC
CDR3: CASSFGGTGGYGYTF

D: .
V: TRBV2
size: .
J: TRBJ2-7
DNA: TGTGCCAGCCATGGGCAGTTCTCCTACGAGCAGTACTTT
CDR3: CASHGQFSYEQYF

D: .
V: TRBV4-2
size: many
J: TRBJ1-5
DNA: TGTGCCAGCAGCCAAGATCTGACACTTAGCAATCAGCCCCAGCATTTT
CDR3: CASSQDLTLSNQPQHF

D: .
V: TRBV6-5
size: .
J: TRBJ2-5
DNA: TGCGCCAGCAGTTACGTAGCACGGGAGACCCAGTACTTC
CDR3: CASSYVARETQYF

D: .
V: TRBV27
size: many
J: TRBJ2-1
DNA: TGTGCCAGCAGTTTATCGGGGCCTGACGGTGGTAATGAGCAGTTCTTC
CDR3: CASSLSGPDGGNEQFF

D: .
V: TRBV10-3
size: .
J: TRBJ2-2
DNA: TGTGCCATCAAGCAGCGTGAGGGCGGCGAGCAGTTTTTT
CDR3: CAIKQREGGEQFF

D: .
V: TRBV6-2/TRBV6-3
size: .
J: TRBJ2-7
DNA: TGTGCCAGCGAGAGGGGGGGGGGCAACGACGAGCAGTACTTC
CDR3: CASERGGGNDEQYF

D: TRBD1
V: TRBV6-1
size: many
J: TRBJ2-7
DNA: TGTGCCAGCAGTCATGTGACAGGGGGAAACGAGCAGTACTTC
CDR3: CASSHVTGGNEQYF

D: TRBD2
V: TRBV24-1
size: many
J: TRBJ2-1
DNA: TGTGCCACCAGTGACCCTAGCGGGAGGGCGAATGAGCAGTTCTTC
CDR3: CATSDPSGRANEQFF

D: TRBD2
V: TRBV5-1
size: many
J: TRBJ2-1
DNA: TGCGCCAGCAGCTTGGGCAGCGGACTAGCGAACAATGAGCAGTTCTTC
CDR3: CASSLGSGLANNEQFF

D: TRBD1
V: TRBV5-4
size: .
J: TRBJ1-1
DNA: TGTGCCAGCAGTCGGGACAGGTCTGAAGCTTTCTTT
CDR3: CASSRDRSEAFF

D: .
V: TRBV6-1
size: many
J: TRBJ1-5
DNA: TGTGCCAGCAGTGGGGGGGGGCTCAATCAGCCCCAGCATTTT
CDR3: CASSGGGLNQPQHF

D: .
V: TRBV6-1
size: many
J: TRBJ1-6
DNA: TGTGCCAGCAGGGAGGGGGGAGGCTATAATTCACCCCCCCACTTT
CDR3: CASREGGGYNSPPHF

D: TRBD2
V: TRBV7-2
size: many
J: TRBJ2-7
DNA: TGTGCCAGCAGATCTAGCGGGAGTTACGAGCAGTACTTC
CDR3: CASRSSGSYEQYF

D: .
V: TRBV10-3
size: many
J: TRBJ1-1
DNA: TGTGCCATCAGTGAGTCGAGGCAGGGGAACACTGAAGCTTTCTTT
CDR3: CAISESRQGNTEAFF

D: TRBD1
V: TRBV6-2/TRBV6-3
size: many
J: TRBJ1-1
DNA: TGTGCCAGCAGTTACCAGGGGGGTCCCTTTGAAGCTTTCTTT
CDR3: CASSYQGGPFEAFF

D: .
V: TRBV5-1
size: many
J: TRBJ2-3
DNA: TGCGCCAGCAGCCCCCAGACAGAAGCCCCAGATACGCAGTATTTT
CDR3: CASSPQTEAPDTQYF

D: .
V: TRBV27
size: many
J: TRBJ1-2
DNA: TGTGCCAGCACCCGAACCCCGACAGTTAACTATGGCTACACCTTC
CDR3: CASTRTPTVNYGYTF

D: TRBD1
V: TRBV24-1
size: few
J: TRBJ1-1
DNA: TGTGCCACCAGTGGAGGGACAGGGGGCAGGACTGAAGCTTTCTTT
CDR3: CATSGGTGGRTEAFF

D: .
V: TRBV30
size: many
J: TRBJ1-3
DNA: TGTGCCTGGAGTACATCAGGGAGCGATGGAAACACCATATATTTT
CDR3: CAWSTSGSDGNTIYF

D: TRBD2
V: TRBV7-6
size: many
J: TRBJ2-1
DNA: TGTGCCAGCAGCTTAGAGGGTGGGGGGGCCTACAATGAGCAGTTCTTC
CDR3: CASSLEGGGAYNEQFF